Listed below are T cell receptor beta chains from one sample, sequenced in a study of blood T cell repertoires in COVID-19. Assay used: immunoSEQ multiplex PCR; TCRdb lists only in-frame clones, some missing. The table has 75,000 to 90,000 clones, 75% to 85% seen once. Sequencing was carried out using peripheral blood. The receptors originated from a woman between 70 and 85 years old with acute or convalescent COVID-19. Both conserved end residues are part of each CDR3. The D gene is left open where the match is weak. The size field is filled for only some rows; it gives once, few, many or a size class.

abundance,d_gene,v_gene,j_gene,CDR3nt,CDR3aa
once,TRBD1,TRBV3-1/TRBV3-2,TRBJ1-1,TGTGCCAGCAGCCAAAACAGGGGGTGGGTCACTGAAGCTTTCTTT,CASSQNRGWVTEAFF
NA,TRBD1,TRBV5-6,TRBJ1-4,TGTGCCAGCAGCTTGTTGGGACAGGGGGATGAAAAACTGTTTTTT,CASSLLGQGDEKLFF
NA,NA,TRBV11-3,TRBJ1-1,TGTGCCAGCAGCTTCGGGATTGAGTCTGAAGCTTTCTTT,CASSFGIESEAFF
NA,NA,TRBV5-8,TRBJ1-1,TGTGCCAGCAGGCGTGCTAACACTGAAGCTTTCTTT,CASRRANTEAFF
NA,NA,TRBV9,TRBJ1-2,TGTGCCAGCAGCATTCCGGGACAAATAGGCTACACCTTC,CASSIPGQIGYTF
NA,TRBD2,TRBV5-1,TRBJ2-7,TGCGCCAGCAGCTCCCCCGGGGGGGGGATCTACGAGCAGTACTTC,CASSSPGGGIYEQYF
NA,TRBD1,TRBV27,TRBJ2-7,TGTGCCAGCAGTCCGGGGACAGGGAACTACGAGCAGTACTTC,CASSPGTGNYEQYF
once,NA,TRBV20-1,TRBJ1-2,TGCAGTGCTAGTCTGGCGGCGGCCTCATTCTATGGCTACACCTTC,CSASLAAASFYGYTF
NA,NA,TRBV6-2/TRBV6-3,TRBJ1-6,TGTGCCAGCAGTTCCCTACGTGGGGGGACTAATTCACCCCTCCACTTT,CASSSLRGGTNSPLHF
few,NA,TRBV4-1,TRBJ2-7,TGCGCCAGCAGCCAAGACAGGGGTGGGTACGAGCAGTACTTC,CASSQDRGGYEQYF
NA,NA,TRBV7-2,TRBJ2-7,TGTGCCAGCAGCTTAGCAATCGGTCTGGGGAGGAGGTACGAGCAGTACTTC,CASSLAIGLGRRYEQYF
NA,NA,TRBV12-3/TRBV12-4,TRBJ1-1,TGTGCCAGCAGGGACACAGGGAACACTGAAGCTTTCTTT,CASRDTGNTEAFF
NA,TRBD2,TRBV9,TRBJ2-5,TGTGCCAGCAGCGACGGGACTAGCGGGGGGTCCCAAGAGACCCAGTACTTC,CASSDGTSGGSQETQYF
NA,NA,TRBV28,TRBJ1-3,TGTGCCAGCAGTTCAGCTGAGGTCCGCTCTGGAAACACCATATATTTT,CASSSAEVRSGNTIYF
NA,NA,TRBV2,TRBJ2-2,TGTGCCAGCAGTGATTCAGGGTGGGACACCGGGGAGCTGTTTTTT,CASSDSGWDTGELFF
NA,NA,TRBV27,TRBJ2-7,TGTGCCAGCAGCTTAGGGGGGGAGCAGTACTTC,CASSLGGEQYF
NA,NA,TRBV4-1,TRBJ2-5,TGCGCCAGCAGCCAAGCTGGAGGGGTCGGAGTCGCTCCGGGGGAGACCCAGTACTTC,CASSQAGGVGVAPGETQYF
few,NA,TRBV10-3,TRBJ1-2,TGTGCCATCAGTACGACAGGCGGGGGCTACACCTTC,CAISTTGGGYTF
NA,TRBD1,TRBV4-1,TRBJ2-1,TGCGCCAGCAGCTTCAGGACAGGATACAATGAGCAGTTCTTC,CASSFRTGYNEQFF
few,TRBD1,TRBV5-6,TRBJ2-7,TGTGCCAGCAGCGGGGACAGCTCCTACGAGCAGTACTTC,CASSGDSSYEQYF